What follows are 11 T cell receptor beta chains derived from one specimen sequenced in a study of regulatory T cells in long-lasting Graves disease. The time point was: newly diagnosed GD, antithyroid drugs for less than 3 months. The TCR library was prepared using RNA isolated from PBMCs. According to the study, TCR beta libraries were built with iRepertoire HTBI primers and CDR3-region Arm-PCR. TCRdb ran MiXCR on the multiplex PCR reads and lists one entry per CDR3 protein. The top ten clones hold 12% to 15% of a sample with around 240,000 distinct CDR3 sequences, 18% of them seen once. The sample also formed part of further work on T cells in Graves' hyperthyroidism and ophthalmopathy.

This sample comprised peripheral blood mononuclear cells (PBMCs), obtained at new diagnosis, from a patient treated with antithyroid drugs. These receptors were collected from a woman aged 25 to 45 with Graves disease.

Remarks on this clonotype: A read error may be the cause here, since a much bigger clone is one base away. The V and J genes are TRBV10-3 and TRBJ2-7; possible D gene TRBD1, 6 bases. Trimming left V 2 bases short and J 2 bases short, with 13 bases between. The germline gives CDR1 ENHRY, CDR2 SYGVKD. CDR3 length: 15 amino acids. CDR3 sequence: CAISEQTGNTYEQYF. The CDR3 nucleotides read TGTGCCATCAGTGAGCAGACAGGTAATACCTACGAGCAGTACTTC.

This clonotype occurred many times. This chain links TRBV12-3 or TRBV12-4 with TRBJ2-2; D is possibly TRBD1 (5 bases). The ends were cut back, 4 bases at V and 2 bases at J, with 8 bases in the middle. The CDR3 has 14 residues. CDR3 sequence: CASSWQGNTGELFF. The CDR3 DNA sequence: TGTGCCAGCAGTTGGCAGGGAAACACCGGGGAGCTGTTTTTT.

Points on this clonotype: The junction shows a germline mismatch at one end, possibly a read error. The chain links TRBV6-5 to TRBJ2-1; D is possibly TRBD1 or TRBD2 (6 bases each). Germline-derived CDR1 and CDR2 are MNHEY and SVGAGI. The CDR3 loop spans 16 amino acids. The CDR3 sequence is CAGSYSGGPSYNEQFF. In DNA, the CDR3 is TGTGCCGGCAGTTACTCTGGGGGGCCTTCCTACAATGAGCAGTTCTTC.

The chain employs TRBV4-1 and TRBJ2-7; TRBD2 matches 13 bases. CDR1 MGHRA and CDR2 YSYEKL come from the germline V gene. The CDR3 totals 16 residues. The ends lost 7 bases at V and 2 bases at J; junction bases unmatched: 8. This CDR3 reads CASTPTGLAGAYEQYF. The CDR3, as DNA: TGCGCCAGCACCCCGACTGGACTAGCGGGGGCCTACGAGCAGTACTTC.

This clonotype is medium-sized (0.01 to 0.1%). The gene calls are TRBV7-2 and TRBJ2-3, with TRBD2 matching 13 bases. Germline V CDR1 and CDR2: SGHTA, FQGNSA. This CDR3 comprises 17 residues. V was clipped by 5 bases and J by 5 bases; unmatched bases: 10. The CDR3 coding sequence is TGTGCCAGCAGCCGCACTAGCGGGGGGGCGGGGGGAGATACGCAGTATTTT. Encoded protein: CASSRTSGGAGGDTQYF.

At least ten counts were recorded for this clonotype. The chain employs TRBV4-1 and TRBJ2-7; D is unclear. Germline CDR1 reads MGHRA; CDR2 reads YSYEKL. Trimming shortened V by 0 bases and J by 7 bases, and 16 bases separated the two germline ends. CDR3 length: 15 amino acids. The DNA for the CDR3 is TGCGCCAGCAGCCAAGACTTCGGGCCCACCCGGGAGCAGTACTTC. Residues: CASSQDFGPTREQYF.

The gene calls are TRBV19 and TRBJ2-5; D unclear. In germline, CDR1 is LNHDA, CDR2 SQIVND (reference sequence). V was clipped by 6 bases and J by 5 bases, with 13 bases between them. This CDR3 has 13 amino acids. The CDR3 here is CASRPDGFETQYF. The CDR3 DNA reads TGTGCCAGTAGACCCGACGGCTTTGAGACCCAGTACTTC.

This clonotype was seen at least ten times. CDR3 sequence: CASSWGGQPQHF. CDR3 nucleotide sequence: TGTGCCAGCAGTTGGGGAGGTCAGCCCCAGCATTTT. The chain recombines TRBV28 with TRBJ1-5; no clear D. This CDR3 is built from 12 residues. V lost 4 bases and J 6 bases, leaving 7 bases between the germline ends. Germline V CDR1 and CDR2: MDHEN, SYDVKM.

Note on this clonotype: A clone one base away is much larger, so this may be a read error. It is likely a read error, because the conserved phenylalanine at the end of the CDR3 is missing. V and J are TRBV2 and TRBJ1-2; D not resolved. The V and J ends lost 4 bases and 6 bases respectively, with 12 bases between them. The CDR3 covers 13 residues. Germline assignment: CDR1 SNHLY and CDR2 FYNNEI. The CDR3 DNA reads as TGTGCCAGCAGTGTCCAGAGCCAAGATGGCTACACCTCC. Translation: CASSVQSQDGYTS.

This clonotype was seen a handful of times. The genes are TRBV15 and TRBJ2-5, with D perhaps TRBD2 (6 bases). The germline V gene has CDR1 LNHNV and CDR2 YYDKDF (reference sequence). Trimming shortened V by 1 base and J by 4 bases, and 13 bases separated the two germline ends. The CDR3 covers 15 residues. CDR3 nucleotides: TGTGCCACCAGCAGAGTGCGGGACCTCAGAGAGACCCAGTACTTC. Its translation: CATSRVRDLRETQYF.

This clonotype showed up just a few times. A read error may produce the germline difference seen at one junction end. V and J are TRBV7-7 and TRBJ2-2, with D possibly matching TRBD1 (5 bases). The germline V gene has CDR1 SSHAT and CDR2 FNYEAQ (reference sequence). The CDR3 is made up of 16 amino acids. CDR3 in DNA: TGTGCTAGCAGCCTTCGTACAGGTCTGAACACCGGGGAGCTGTTTTTT. It codes for CASSLRTGLNTGELFF.